This TCR beta chain was obtained from a study of regulatory T cells in long-lasting Graves disease. General study results and limits: Persistent disease exhibited a predilection for TRBV28, TRBJ1-2 and TRBJ2-5. TCR diversity was lower in persistent Graves' patients (versus newly diagnosed ones).

This CDR3 contains 12 residues. The germline CDR1 and CDR2 sequences are MGHRA and YSYEKL. The time point: persistent/refractory GD, antithyroid drugs over 5 years with positive TRAb. Extracted RNA from PBMCs served as the source of the TCR library. A remark on this clonotype: Its cognate antigen is unknown. At one of its ends the junction is not consistent with the germline gene, which may arise from a read error.

TCR beta libraries were built with iRepertoire HTBI primers and Arm-PCR of CDR3 regions. TCRdb re-called the multiplex PCR reads through MiXCR, storing one row per CDR3 protein. The sample carries a few hundred thousand distinct CDR3 sequences, approximately 23% recorded once. The genes are TRBV4-1 and TRBJ2-7, with D perhaps being TRBD1 or TRBD2 (5 bases each). This TCR was recovered from a woman aged 40 to 49 with Graves disease. The material was peripheral blood mononuclear cells (PBMCs), obtained when the disease was refractory, from a patient treated with antithyroid drugs. The CDR3 spells CASSQTPGPIFF. The CDR3 coding sequence is TGCGCCAGCAGCCAGACCCCGGGACCGATTTTCTTC.